The 10 T cell receptor beta chains listed next were all sequenced from one sample in a study of molecular identifiers for immune sequencing clone quantification. TCRdb itself ran the PCR reads through MiXCR, one entry per CDR3 protein. The repertoire holds about 640,000 distinct CDR3 sequences, with 20% as singletons. Sequenced input: naive CD8+ T cells from blood, with Jurkat cell RNA spiked in. The subset: FACS-sorted CD8+CD4-CCR7+CD45RA+ naive T cells. Receptor source: a human donor in good health. Some libraries in this study had Jurkat cell RNA spiked in.

The V and J genes are TRBV29-1 and TRBJ1-2, with D tentatively TRBD1 (6 bases). The germline V and J ends were trimmed by 5 bases and 6 bases, with 10 bases remaining between them. In germline, CDR1 is SQVTM, CDR2 ANQGSEA. This CDR3 has 11 amino acids. CDR3 DNA sequence: TGCAGCGTTTTACAGGGCCATGGCTACACCTTC. It encodes CSVLQGHGYTF.

This clonotype occurred many times. The chain employs TRBV29-1 and TRBJ1-2; D uncertain. CDR3 length: 15 residues. Germline CDR1 SQVTM, CDR2 ANQGSEA. The V and J ends lost 1 base and 0 bases respectively, with 12 bases between them. The CDR3 nucleotides read TGCAGCGTTGAAGGATGGGTTGGGGCTAACTATGGCTACACCTTC. Translation: CSVEGWVGANYGYTF.

This clonotype was seen many times. The chain uses TRBV10-1 and TRBJ2-3, with TRBD2 matching 8 bases. Trimming cost V 4 bases and J 4 bases; bases outside gene matches: 10. CDR1 and CDR2 (germline): WNHNN, SYGVQD (reference sequence). CDR3 length: 16 residues. Here the CDR3 reads CASSADYGGGSDTQYF. The DNA of the CDR3 is TGCGCCAGCAGTGCAGACTATGGCGGGGGGTCAGATACGCAGTATTTT.

This clonotype was found a few times. This chain joins TRBV7-9 and TRBJ2-7; D may be TRBD1 or TRBD2 (5 bases each). Germline V CDR1 and CDR2: SEHNR, FQNEAQ (reference sequence). The CDR3 has 13 amino acids. V was trimmed by 2 bases and J by 6 bases, leaving 11 bases between them. The CDR3 sequence is CASSLSWDGEQYF. The CDR3 nucleotides read TGTGCCAGCAGCTTATCCTGGGACGGCGAGCAGTACTTC. Together with reference TRBV7-9 and TRBJ2-7, the CDR3 gives the full variable domain: DTGVSQNPRHKITKRGQNVTFRCDPISEHNRLYWYRQTLGQGPEFLTYFQNEAQLEKSRLLSDRFSAERPKGSFSTLEIQRTEQGDSAMYLCASSLSWDGEQYFGPGTRLTVT.

The J gene is TRBJ1-1, the V gene TRBV12-3 or TRBV12-4; D is uncertain. Trimming left V 3 bases short and J 3 bases short, with 14 bases between. The CDR3 is 15 amino acids. CDR3 sequence (DNA): TGTGCCAGCAGTTTGTCCCCCTCGGCGGACACTGAAGCTTTCTTT. It encodes CASSLSPSADTEAFF.

Many counts were recorded for this clonotype. The rearrangement joins TRBV3-1 to TRBJ2-3; D remains unclear. Germline values: CDR1 LGHDT, CDR2 YNNKEL (reference sequence). The length of the CDR3 is 18 residues. The germline V and J ends were trimmed by 3 bases and 0 bases, with 19 bases remaining between them. CDR3 bases: TGTGCCAGCAGCCAGCTACTAAGCAGTTCCTTTAGCACAGATACGCAGTATTTT. It codes for CASSQLLSSSFSTDTQYF.

In its sample, this clonotype was seen many times. The chain recombines TRBV20-1 with TRBJ2-1; 10 nucleotides match TRBD2. The CDR3 extends over 13 amino acids. CDR1 is DFQATT, CDR2 SNEGSKA, per germline (reference sequence). V was pared by 2 bases and J by 8 bases, with 3 bases of the junction left unmatched. This chain's CDR3 is CSARLAGVDEQFF. The CDR3 bases are TGCAGTGCTAGACTAGCGGGAGTGGATGAGCAGTTCTTC.

With respect to this clonotype: A single base separates this from a much larger clone, so it may be a read error. The chain employs TRBV7-6 and TRBJ2-3; 12 bases agree with TRBD2. The CDR3 runs to 16 residues. V shed 8 bases, J shed 8 bases, and the junction held 14 bases outside the gene matches. Germline V gives CDR1 SGHVS, CDR2 FNYEAQ. For the CDR3, the DNA is TGTGCCAGCCGCGCACGACTAGCGGGAGTAATGTCTACGCAGTATTTT. The encoded protein is CASRARLAGVMSTQYF.

There are a few counts of this clonotype. This may stem from a read error, because a much larger clone lies one nucleotide away. The chain couples TRBV20-1 to TRBJ2-6, with D tentatively TRBD1 (5 bases). Germline CDR1 is DFQATT and CDR2 is SNEGSKA (reference sequence). The CDR3 length is 15 residues. The CDR3 spells CSVARVSSGANVLAF. The DNA of the CDR3 is TGCAGTGTAGCCAGGGTCAGCTCTGGGGCCAACGTCCTGGCTTTC.

This clonotype was found many times. The rearrangement links TRBV28 to TRBJ1-5; D gene unclear. Looked up from germline, CDR1 is MDHEN and CDR2 is SYDVKM. V lost 3 bases to trimming and J lost 0 bases, with 12 bases between them. The CDR3 loop spans 16 amino acids. The chain's CDR3 is CASSFLAGYSNQPQHF. The CDR3, as DNA: TGTGCCAGCAGTTTCCTGGCGGGGTATAGCAATCAGCCCCAGCATTTT.